This T cell receptor beta chain was recorded in a study of T cells in Graves' hyperthyroidism and ophthalmopathy. With V trimmed by 5 bases and J by 3 bases, 5 bases remained unmatched. The CDR3 spans 13 residues. The germline V gene encodes CDR1 SQVTM and CDR2 ANQGSEA. Overall study findings and caveats: Blood held most thyroid clonotypes expanded above 0.001 frequency.

This clonotype was detected many times. As yet, its antigen is unknown. RNA transcripts were the template for amplifying TCR beta CDR3 regions. The HTBI primer set was used in a first-round RT-PCR of the TCR CDR3. From the multiplex PCR reads, TCRdb called clonotypes with MiXCR, one entry per CDR3 protein. The table includes some 270,000 distinct CDR3 sequences, approximately 25% detected once. The receptor's source is a woman aged 40 to 50 with Graves' ophthalmopathy. Sequencing was done on a sample of blood. The chain is built from TRBV29-1 and TRBJ1-1; 8 nucleotides agree with TRBD1. The CDR3 spells CSVFVQGDTEAFF. CDR3 in DNA: TGCAGCGTTTTTGTACAGGGGGACACTGAAGCTTTCTTT.